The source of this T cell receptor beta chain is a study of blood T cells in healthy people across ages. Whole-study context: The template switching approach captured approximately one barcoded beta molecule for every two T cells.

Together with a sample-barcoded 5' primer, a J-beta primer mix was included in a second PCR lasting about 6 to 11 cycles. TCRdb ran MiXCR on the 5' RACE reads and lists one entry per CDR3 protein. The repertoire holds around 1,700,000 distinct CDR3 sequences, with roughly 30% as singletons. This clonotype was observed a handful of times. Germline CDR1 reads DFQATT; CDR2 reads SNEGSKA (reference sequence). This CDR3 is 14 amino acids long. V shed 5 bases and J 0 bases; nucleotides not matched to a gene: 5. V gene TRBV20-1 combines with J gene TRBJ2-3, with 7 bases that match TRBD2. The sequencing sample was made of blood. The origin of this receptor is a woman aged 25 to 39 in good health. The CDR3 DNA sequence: TGCAGTGCTTCCAGACTAGCTAGCACAGATACGCAGTATTTT. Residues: CSASRLASTDTQYF.